This TCR beta chain was found in a study of T cells in localized non-small cell lung cancer. Notes on the study in general: It was uninvolved adjacent lung that showed the highest T cell clonality, exceeding tumor. Appearances in adjacent lung were noted for a median 57 of the top 100 tumor clones.

As regards this clone: What it recognizes is unknown.

Using immunoSEQ multiplex PCR, the repertoire was profiled, and TCRdb retains in-frame clones only, with some absent. The table has 15,000 or so clones, about 88% seen once. The CDR3 has 15 amino acids. The trim removed 5 bases at V and 4 bases at J, leaving 9 bases unmatched. CDR1 is SEHNR and CDR2 is FQNEAQ in the germline V gene (reference sequence). Sequencing used peripheral blood, obtained before any cancer treatment. V gene TRBV7-9 combines with J gene TRBJ2-7, with 9 positions matching TRBD1. This clonotype originated in a male donor aged 60 or over with stage I lung adenocarcinoma. The CDR3 bases are TGTGCCAGCAGCGCACCGGGACAGGGCAAATACGAGCAGTACTTC. As protein: CASSAPGQGKYEQYF.